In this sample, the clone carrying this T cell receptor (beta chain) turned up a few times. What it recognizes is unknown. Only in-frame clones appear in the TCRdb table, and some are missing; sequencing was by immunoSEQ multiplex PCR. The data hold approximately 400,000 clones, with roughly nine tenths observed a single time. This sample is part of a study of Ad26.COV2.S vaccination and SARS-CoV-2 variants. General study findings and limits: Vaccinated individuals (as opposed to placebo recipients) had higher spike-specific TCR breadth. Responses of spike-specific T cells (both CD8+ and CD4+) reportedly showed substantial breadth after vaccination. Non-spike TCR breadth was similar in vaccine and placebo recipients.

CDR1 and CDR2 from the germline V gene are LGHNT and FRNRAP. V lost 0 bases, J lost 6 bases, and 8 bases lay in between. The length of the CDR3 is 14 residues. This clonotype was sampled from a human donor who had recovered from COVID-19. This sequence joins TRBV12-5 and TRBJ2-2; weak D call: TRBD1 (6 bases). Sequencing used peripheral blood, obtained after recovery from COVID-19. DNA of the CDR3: TGTGCTAGTGGTTTGGTAGCAGGGGCCGGGGAGCTGTTTTTT. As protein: CASGLVAGAGELFF.